Given below is one TCR beta chain in context. This clone's antigen is unknown. Base qualities are not at hand, and no much larger clone is one base apart. Genomic DNA was isolated using the Qiagen DNeasy kit from unsorted PBMCs as well as from negatively selected CD4+ and CD8+ fractions. TCR beta CDR3 regions were amplified by immunoSEQ multiplex PCR using primers annealing to V and J segments. Amplification bias was minimized using a synthetic immune receptor repertoire, and residual bias was removed computationally after sequencing. Per the source publication's procedure: Repertoire diversity was quantified as the Shannon entropy index using custom Python scripts. Unsorted, CD4+ and CD8+ repertoires were analyzed separately, except in combined analyses where CD4+ and CD8+ sequences were merged in silico. Clonal expansion was defined as a frequency increase of at least 2-fold after treatment compared with C1D1, and clones undetected at baseline were assigned a pseudocount of 0.5. Clones with 0 or 1 copy at C1D1 were defined as singleton clones, while clones with 2 or more copies were defined as non-singleton clones. Clones expanded in unsorted samples were annotated as CD4+, CD8+ or unknown by matching protein sequences in sorted samples from the same patient. Wilcoxon tests were applied to paired samples to test diversity changes from C1D1 to C4D1. The table comes from immuneACCESS by way of TCRdb, which keeps in-frame sequences with V and J called. Part of the clones is missing from these tables; in studies checked, under half for an unresolved V gene and the rest for unknown reasons. V and J calls plus clone size are reproduced from that table; the DNA served to infer D and trimming. The sample table holds some 7,500 clones, of which over 45% were seen once. Clones ranked in the top ten supply about 9.4% of the sample.

The data are from a study of PD-1 blockade in classical Hodgkin lymphoma (TCRdb year 2020). Notes on the research overall: Nivolumab dosing was 3 mg/kg intravenously every 2 weeks, continuing until either disease progression or unacceptable toxicity. The study used CyTOF and TCR beta sequencing to define a peripheral blood immune signature of response to PD-1 blockade in classical Hodgkin lymphoma. The paper's findings and limits, for the study overall: A significant rise by C4D1 was seen in CD4+ but not CD8+ TCR diversity (p=0.0027 vs p=0.16), with the rise being most apparent in complete responders (p=0.02). Diversity was lower in patients who began nivolumab less than 1 year after ASCT, so these patients were left out of later analyses to avoid confounding by immune reconstitution. Baseline diversity similar to that of newly diagnosed patients was observed in trial patients achieving complete response, whereas significantly lower diversity was observed in partial responders and progressors. The study was limited to a single clinical trial cohort, and causes of repertoire differences, possibly disease activity or prior therapy, remained undefined. Newly diagnosed patients were reported to have lower baseline TCR diversity than healthy donors, and relapsed/refractory patients were reported to have lower baseline TCR diversity still.

Here V drops 3 bases and J drops 8 bases, and the junction holds 10 bases not matched to any gene. The germline V gene gives CDR1 as MDHEN and CDR2 as SYDVKM. The CDR3 numbers 15 residues from cysteine through phenylalanine. Only the CDR3 DNA stays, 45 bases, in frame from base 1. The meaning of the sample's time point label: cycle 4 day 1 (C4D1), after more than five weeks of nivolumab. Relapse after autologous stem cell transplantation had occurred in all trial patients, and cohorts A, B and C were distinguished by prior brentuximab vedotin exposure. Using a Miltenyi CD8+ T cell isolation kit, CD8+ T cells were purified from thawed PBMCs through magnetic negative selection. A total of 50 to 70 patients with relapsed/refractory classical Hodgkin lymphoma made up the trial cohort, and each patient's best overall response was complete response, partial response or progressive disease. In the multi-cohort phase II CheckMate 205 trial, trial patients received single-agent nivolumab. An independent review committee assessed best overall response using the 2007 International Working Group response criteria. Trial PBMCs were collected immediately before nivolumab initiation (C1D1) and during therapy at cycle 2 day 1 and cycle 4 day 1. After peripheral blood was drawn into 8 mL Vacutainer Cell Preparation Tubes, PBMCs were isolated by centrifugation and then cryopreserved. Purified CD4+ and CD8+ fractions were prepared only for cases with an additional available PBMC sample. Magnetically labelled cells were depleted on LS columns in a quadroMACS separator, and the flow-through was collected as the purified fraction.

The chain is encoded by TRBV28 joined to TRBJ1-2; 9 of the junction bases match TRBD1. The source was CD8+ T cells from blood, collected before the fourth cycle of nivolumab. The TCR comes from a human donor with classical Hodgkin lymphoma. The CDR3 loop reads CASSLRGTGLDGYTF. The nucleotide sequence reads TGTGCCAGCAGTTTGCGCGGGACAGGGCTGGACGGCTACACCTTC.